The 8 T cell receptor beta chains below all came from one sample that was sequenced in a study of cytomegalovirus exposure and HLA in healthy donors (dated by TCRdb to about 2017). The library was made by the immunoSEQ multiplex PCR assay. For the multiplex PCR, a mixture combining 60 forward primers for TCR Vbeta segments and 13 reverse primers for TCR Jbeta segments was used. TCRdb stores this immuneACCESS table with in-frame sequences only. Part of the clones is absent; in the studies checked, under half of the shortfall reflects unresolved V genes, and no reason is known for the rest. Recorded for this sample are about 190,000 clones; roughly four fifths of them occurred a single time. The ten largest clones represent roughly 3.2% of the sample. Specimen: PBMCs. All receptors come from a middle-aged man in good health and CMV-seropositive.

V and J are TRBV7-2 and TRBJ2-3; 7 positions match TRBD2. Germline values: CDR1 SGHTA, CDR2 FQGNSA. The V segment lost 4 bases and the J segment 1 base; nucleotides outside the gene matches: 5. The CDR3 covers 15 residues. Here the CDR3 reads CASSWKSGGTDTQYF. For the CDR3, the DNA is TGTGCCAGCAGCTGGAAGAGCGGGGGCACAGATACGCAGTATTTT.

The rearrangement joins TRBV19 to TRBJ2-1, with 13 bases fitting TRBD2. Germline V gene sequence: CDR1 LNHDA, CDR2 SQIVND (reference sequence). Trimming at V came to 4 bases and at J to 8 bases, leaving 8 bases not matched to a gene. The CDR3 is 16 residues long. CDR3 loop: CASSRSLLAGGDEQFF. In DNA form, the CDR3 reads TGTGCCAGTAGTAGAAGCTTACTAGCGGGAGGGGATGAGCAGTTCTTC.

The chain links TRBV4-1 to TRBJ1-5; D unclear. V was cut by 1 base and J by 4 bases, with 8 bases left in between. CDR3 length: 14 amino acids. The germline V gene encodes CDR1 MGHRA and CDR2 YSYEKL. CDR3 in amino acids: CASSQGSGNQPQHF. CDR3 nucleotide sequence: TGCGCCAGCAGCCAAGGGTCAGGAAATCAGCCCCAGCATTTT.

CDR3 loop: CASSLWGQGANEQFF. The DNA for the CDR3 is TGTGCCAGCAGTTTGTGGGGACAGGGGGCAAATGAGCAGTTCTTC. This chain connects TRBV27 to TRBJ2-1; 12 bases are a match to TRBD1. Germline lookup yields CDR1 MNHEY and CDR2 SMNVEV (reference sequence). The junction had 4 bases not matched to a gene; V was cut back by 3 bases and J by 7 bases. CDR3 length equals 15 residues.

V is TRBV12-5 and J is TRBJ1-1; 10 nucleotides align to TRBD1. V was pared by 6 bases and J by 5 bases, with 6 bases of the junction left unmatched. The CDR3 has 14 amino acids. The germline V gene has CDR1 LGHNT and CDR2 FRNRAP. CDR3 in amino acids: CASGPGQGGTEAFF. In DNA, the CDR3 is TGTGCTAGTGGCCCCGGACAGGGGGGTACTGAAGCTTTCTTT.

The chain links TRBV10-3 to TRBJ1-3; D uncertain. CDR1 and CDR2 from the germline V gene are ENHRY and SYGVKD. This CDR3 contains 12 residues. V gave up 11 bases and J gave up 1 base, with 9 bases separating them. The CDR3 loop reads CAAGDSGNTIYF. The CDR3 region has the DNA TGTGCCGCCGGAGATTCTGGAAACACCATATATTTT.

CDR3 DNA: TGTGCCAGCAGTTTAGTCGCCCAGTCCAATCAGCCCCAGCATTTT. Protein: CASSLVAQSNQPQHF. The chain links TRBV27 to TRBJ1-5, with no clear D. The CDR3 is 15 amino acids. Germline V gene lookup returns CDR1 MNHEY and CDR2 SMNVEV (reference sequence). V lost 2 bases and J lost 3, with 11 bases in between.

This chain links TRBV19 with TRBJ2-2; 10 bases agree with TRBD2. J was trimmed by 2 bases and V by 6 bases; bases with no gene match: 9. The CDR3 length is 17 residues. The germline V gene encodes CDR1 LNHDA and CDR2 SQIVND (reference sequence). The CDR3 loop is CASSQFSGGFNTGELFF. CDR3 sequence (DNA): TGTGCCAGTAGCCAGTTTAGCGGGGGGTTTAACACCGGGGAGCTGTTTTTT.